This T cell receptor (beta chain) was recorded in a study of blood T cell repertoires in COVID-19. About the research overall: Both acute and convalescent COVID-19 samples were obtained from the United States, Italy and Spain. PBMCs, B-cell-depleted T cells, or T cells were the source of the cDNA or gDNA that made up the material.

V was cut by 5 bases and J by 7 bases, with 11 bases left in between. Per germline, CDR1 SGHVS and CDR2 FQNEAQ. The CDR3 runs 12 residues. Clones were read by immunoSEQ multiplex PCR, and TCRdb kept only the in-frame ones, dropping some. Of a few hundred thousand clones listed, approximately 90% are singletons. The participants were between about 18 and 90 years old and came from 24 US areas. Assignment of participants to cohorts was predicated upon participant-reported clinical history. This sequence joins TRBV7-8 and TRBJ1-2, with D tentatively TRBD1 (6 bases). The TCR originated in a woman in her forties or fifties who had recovered from COVID-19. Sequenced material: PBMCs or T cells enriched from blood (not recorded which). This chain's CDR3 is CASSLTQGGYTF. The DNA of the CDR3 is TGTGCCAGCAGCCTGACACAGGGTGGCTACACCTTC.